This entry concerns a single T cell receptor beta chain. These data originate in a study of blood T cell repertoires in COVID-19. For the study at large: Acute and convalescent COVID-19 samples came from the United States, Italy and Spain.

Original data processing: Cell counts per sample came from amplifying reference gene primers. Measured with immunoSEQ multiplex PCR; TCRdb has only the in-frame clones, and not every one. That table is the source of V, J and clone size, and D and trimming were worked out from the DNA. Here the sample spans 300,000 to 400,000 clones, about 87% being singletons. V was pared by 6 bases and J by 5 bases, with 19 bases between. Germline values: CDR1 SNHLY, CDR2 FYNNEI. This CDR3 has 16 amino acids. The chain joins TRBV2 to TRBJ2-2; D possibly corresponds to TRBD1 (9 bases). The sample was peripheral blood. The source is a human donor in a cohort sampled during active COVID-19. CDR3 coding DNA: TGTGCCAGCAGCCCGGGGGGGACAGGGAGGACCGGGGAGCTGTTTTTT. It codes for CASSPGGTGRTGELFF.